These 4 T cell receptor beta chains share one sample of origin, sequenced in a study of shared clonotypes between healthy human individuals. The repertoire was sequenced with immunoSEQ multiplex PCR; TCRdb's copy has only in-frame clones and lacks some. The sample holds about 330,000 clones, roughly 70% seen once. Sequencing was performed on memory CD4+ T cells sorted from blood. The subset denotes: CD45RA-negative fraction. Every receptor here comes from a man younger than 45 in good health.

This clone was observed a few times. The chain combines TRBV7-6 with TRBJ2-7; TRBD2 agrees at 12 bases. Germline V lookup: CDR1 SGHVS, CDR2 FNYEAQ. V lost 5 bases, J lost 2 bases, and 4 bases stayed unmatched. This CDR3 has 15 residues. The CDR3 region is CASSPTSGSTYEQYF. CDR3 in DNA: TGTGCCAGCAGCCCGACTAGCGGGAGTACCTACGAGCAGTACTTC.

This clone was found once. The J gene is TRBJ1-4, the V gene TRBV30; TRBD1 is a possible D gene (5 bases). V was pared by 0 bases and J by 7 bases, with 12 bases between. CDR3 size: 14 residues. The V gene's germline CDR1 is GTSNPN and CDR2 SVGIG (reference sequence). The CDR3 spells CAWSVGGEREKLFF. CDR3 nucleotides: TGTGCCTGGAGTGTTGGGGGGGAGCGTGAAAAACTGTTTTTT.

V is TRBV10-3 and J is TRBJ2-7; 11 bases are a match to TRBD2. Trimming at V came to 6 bases and at J to 6 bases, leaving 7 bases not matched to a gene. This CDR3 contains 14 residues. The germline V gene encodes CDR1 ENHRY and CDR2 SYGVKD. This CDR3 is CAISGLAGSGEQYF. The CDR3 bases are TGTGCCATCAGCGGACTAGCGGGTTCGGGCGAGCAGTACTTC.

The chain couples TRBV5-4 to TRBJ2-1, with TRBD2 identical over 16 bases. The V segment lost 3 bases and the J segment 8 bases; nucleotides outside the gene matches: 2. This CDR3 contains 15 residues. The germline CDR1 and CDR2 sequences are SGHNT and YYREEE (reference sequence). Here the CDR3 DNA reads TGTGCCAGCAGCTCTGGGACTAGCGGGAGGGATGAGCAGTTCTTC. Protein: CASSSGTSGRDEQFF.